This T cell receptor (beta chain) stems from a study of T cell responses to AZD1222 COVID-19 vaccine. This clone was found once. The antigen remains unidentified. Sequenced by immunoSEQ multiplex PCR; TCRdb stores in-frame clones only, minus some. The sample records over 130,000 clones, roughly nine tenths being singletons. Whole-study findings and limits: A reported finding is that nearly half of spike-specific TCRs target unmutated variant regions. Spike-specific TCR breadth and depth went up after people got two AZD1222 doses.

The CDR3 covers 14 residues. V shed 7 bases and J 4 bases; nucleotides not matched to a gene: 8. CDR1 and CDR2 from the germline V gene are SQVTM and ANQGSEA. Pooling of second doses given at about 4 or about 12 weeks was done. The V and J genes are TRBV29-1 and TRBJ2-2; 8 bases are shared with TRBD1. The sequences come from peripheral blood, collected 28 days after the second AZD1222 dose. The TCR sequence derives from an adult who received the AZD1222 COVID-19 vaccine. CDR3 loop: CSAQTGAGTGELFF. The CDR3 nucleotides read TGCAGCGCCCAGACAGGGGCCGGCACCGGGGAGCTGTTTTTT.